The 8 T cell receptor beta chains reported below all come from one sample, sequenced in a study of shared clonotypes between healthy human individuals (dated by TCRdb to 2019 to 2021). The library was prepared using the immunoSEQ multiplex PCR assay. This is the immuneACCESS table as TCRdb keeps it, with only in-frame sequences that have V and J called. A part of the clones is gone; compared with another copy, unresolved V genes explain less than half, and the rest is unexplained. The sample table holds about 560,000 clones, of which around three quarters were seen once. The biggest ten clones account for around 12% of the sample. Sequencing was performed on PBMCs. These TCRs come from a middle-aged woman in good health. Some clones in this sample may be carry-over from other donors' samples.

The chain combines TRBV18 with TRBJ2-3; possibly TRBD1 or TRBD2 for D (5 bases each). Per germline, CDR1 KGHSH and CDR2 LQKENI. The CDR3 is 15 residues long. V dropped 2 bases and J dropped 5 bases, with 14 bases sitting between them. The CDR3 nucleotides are TGTGCCAGCTCACCAGTTCTCAGGGAGAGAGATACGCAGTATTTT. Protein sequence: CASSPVLRERDTQYF.

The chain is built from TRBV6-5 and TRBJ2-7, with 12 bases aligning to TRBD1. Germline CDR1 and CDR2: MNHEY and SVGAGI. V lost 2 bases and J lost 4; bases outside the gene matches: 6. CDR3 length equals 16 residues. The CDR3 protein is CASSYTGTGGRYEQYF. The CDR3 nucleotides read TGTGCCAGCAGTTACACCGGGACAGGGGGCCGTTACGAGCAGTACTTC.

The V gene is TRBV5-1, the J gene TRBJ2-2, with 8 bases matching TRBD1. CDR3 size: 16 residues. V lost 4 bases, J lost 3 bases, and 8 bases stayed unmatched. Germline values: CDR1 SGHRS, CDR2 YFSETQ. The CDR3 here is CASSARTGRDTGELFF. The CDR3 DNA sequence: TGCGCCAGCAGCGCCAGGACAGGGCGGGACACCGGGGAGCTGTTTTTT.

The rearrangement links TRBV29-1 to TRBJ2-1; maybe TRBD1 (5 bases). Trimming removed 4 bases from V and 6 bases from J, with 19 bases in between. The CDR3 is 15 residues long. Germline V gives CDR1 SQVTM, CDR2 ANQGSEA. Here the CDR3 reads CSVGFLAGSSNEQFF. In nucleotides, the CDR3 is TGCAGCGTTGGGTTCTTGGCAGGGTCGAGCAATGAGCAGTTCTTC.

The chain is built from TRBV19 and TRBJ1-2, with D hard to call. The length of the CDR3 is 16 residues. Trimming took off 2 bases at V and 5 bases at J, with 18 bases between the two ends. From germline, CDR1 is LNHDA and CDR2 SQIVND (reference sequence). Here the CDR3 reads CASSISIQSHRYGYTF. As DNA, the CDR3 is TGTGCCAGTAGTATAAGTATCCAGTCACATCGATATGGCTACACCTTC.

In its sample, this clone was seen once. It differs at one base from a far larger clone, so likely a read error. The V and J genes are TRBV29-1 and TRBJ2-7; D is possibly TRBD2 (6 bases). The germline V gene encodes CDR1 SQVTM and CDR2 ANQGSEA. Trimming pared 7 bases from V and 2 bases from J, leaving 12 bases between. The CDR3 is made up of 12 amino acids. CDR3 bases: TGCAGCGCGCGGGACGGAGCCTACGAGCAGTACTTC. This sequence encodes CSARDGAYEQYF.

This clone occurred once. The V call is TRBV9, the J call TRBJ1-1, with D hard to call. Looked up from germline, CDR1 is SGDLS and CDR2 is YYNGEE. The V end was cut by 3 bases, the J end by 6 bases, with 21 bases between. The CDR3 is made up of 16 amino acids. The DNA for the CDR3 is TGTGCCAGCAGCGCCGGATCACGGAGATCGTTCCCTGAAGCTTTCTTT. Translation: CASSAGSRRSFPEAFF.

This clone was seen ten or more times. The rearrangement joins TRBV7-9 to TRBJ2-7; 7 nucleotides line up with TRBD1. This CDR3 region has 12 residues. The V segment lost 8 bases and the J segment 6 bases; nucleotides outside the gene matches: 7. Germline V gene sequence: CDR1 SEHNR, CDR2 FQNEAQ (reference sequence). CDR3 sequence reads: CASRETGSEQYF. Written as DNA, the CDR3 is TGTGCCAGCCGCGAGACAGGGAGCGAGCAGTACTTC.